Listed here are 26 T cell receptor beta chains from one sample, sequenced in a study of T cells after yellow fever vaccination. TCRdb re-analysed the 5' RACE reads in MiXCR, keeping a single row per CDR3 protein. This table has roughly 160,000 distinct CDR3 sequences, about 7% appearing once. The source material was CD4+ T cells sorted from PBMCs, sampled more than 4 days after the first yellow fever vaccination. Receptors were obtained from a man between 18 and 29 years old who received the YFV17D yellow fever vaccine.

In this sample, this clonotype turned up many times. The rearrangement joins TRBV7-3 to TRBJ2-7, with no clear D. The germline V and J ends were trimmed by 0 bases and 9 bases, with 12 bases remaining between them. The CDR3 is 13 residues long. CDR1 is SGHTA and CDR2 is FQGTGA in the germline V gene. CDR3 in amino acids: CASSLTFEQPQYF. In DNA form, the CDR3 reads TGTGCCAGCAGCTTAACGTTCGAGCAGCCGCAGTACTTC.

The genes are TRBV30 and TRBJ1-5; D is perhaps TRBD1 (5 bases). The CDR3 length is 12 residues. Trimming took 4 bases from V and 5 from J, leaving 9 bases between them. Germline CDR1 and CDR2: GTSNPN and SVGIG (reference sequence). CDR3 protein: CAWNRLHQPQHF. In DNA, the CDR3 is TGTGCCTGGAACAGGTTGCATCAGCCCCAGCATTTT.

This clonotype was recorded many times. V is TRBV10-3 and J is TRBJ1-1; D is possibly TRBD1 (5 bases). The germline V gene encodes CDR1 ENHRY and CDR2 SYGVKD. The CDR3 is 12 residues long. Trimming shortened V by 8 bases and J by 3 bases, and 10 bases separated the two germline ends. The CDR3 spells CAIGRADTEAFF. As DNA, the CDR3 is TGTGCCATCGGCAGGGCGGACACTGAAGCTTTCTTT.

About this clonotype itself: A much larger clonotype is one base distant, so this may be a read error. The chain is built from TRBV5-6 and TRBJ2-7; 7 nucleotides match TRBD1. J was trimmed by 6 bases and V by 2 bases; bases with no gene match: 5. The CDR3 totals 13 residues. In germline, CDR1 is SGHDT, CDR2 YYEEEE. The chain's CDR3 is CASSLKRGPEQYF. The CDR3 DNA is TGTGCCAGCAGCTTAAAGAGGGGGCCCGAGCAGTACTTC. Filled out from reference TRBV5-6 and TRBJ2-7, the complete variable domain reads DAGVTQSPTHLIKTRGQQVTLRCSPKSGHDTVSWYQQALGQGPQFIFQYYEEEERQRGNFPDRFSGHQFPNYSSELNVNALLLGDSALYLCASSLKRGPEQYFGPGTRLTVT.

This clonotype showed up many times. The chain couples TRBV20-1 to TRBJ2-7; D perhaps matches TRBD2 (6 bases). CDR3 length: 13 residues. Germline CDR1 reads DFQATT; CDR2 reads SNEGSKA (reference sequence). The CDR3 DNA follows: TGCAGCCCCGTGGCTAGCGCTCGGACCGAGCAGTACTTC. Translated: CSPVASARTEQYF.

This clonotype has a handful of counts. V is TRBV7-2 and J is TRBJ1-1; TRBD1 might be the D (6 bases). The germline V gene has CDR1 SGHTA and CDR2 FQGNSA. This CDR3 region has 14 residues. Between the trimmed V and J ends, which lost 7 bases and 4 bases, there was a span of 16 bases. The chain's CDR3 is CASKDSGLSTEAFF. Written as DNA, the CDR3 is TGTGCCAGCAAGGACAGCGGGTTGAGCACTGAAGCTTTCTTT.

The V and J genes are TRBV12-3 or TRBV12-4 and TRBJ2-5; 13 nucleotides line up with TRBD2. This CDR3 spans 16 amino acids. Trimming removed 5 bases from V and 1 base from J; junction bases left unmatched: 4. As DNA, the CDR3 is TGTGCCAGCAGTATGGGACTAGCGGGGTCCCAAGAGACCCAGTACTTC. It codes for CASSMGLAGSQETQYF.

Details on this clonotype: A read error may explain this, as a much larger clone is one base away. The CDR3 DNA follows: TGTGCCAGAAGAGGGACAGGGGGCCCCTACGAGCAGTACGTC. It yields the protein CARRGTGGPYEQYV. The gene calls are TRBV28 and TRBJ2-7, with 12 bases lining up with TRBD1. The V segment lost 9 bases and the J segment 2 bases; nucleotides outside the gene matches: 5. Per germline, CDR1 MDHEN and CDR2 SYDVKM. This CDR3 has 14 amino acids.

This clonotype was detected ten times or more. V is TRBV4-2 and J is TRBJ2-3; D unresolved. The CDR3 contains 15 residues. Between the trimmed V and J ends, which lost 2 bases and 4 bases, there was a span of 13 bases. Per germline, CDR1 LGHNA and CDR2 YNFKEQ. Here the CDR3 reads CASSQSQAVADTQYF. The CDR3 DNA reads TGTGCCAGCAGCCAAAGTCAAGCTGTGGCAGATACGCAGTATTTT.

This clonotype was observed at least ten times. The V and J genes are TRBV20-1 and TRBJ2-1; 10 nucleotides line up with TRBD2. J was trimmed by 12 bases and V by 7 bases; bases with no gene match: 15. CDR3 length equals 14 residues. Germline CDR1 DFQATT, CDR2 SNEGSKA (reference sequence). The CDR3 DNA reads as TGCAGTGTCACCCGTGGTAGCGGGGGGAGGGTGCAGTTCTTC. It encodes CSVTRGSGGRVQFF.

This clonotype was counted a few times. V is TRBV2 and J is TRBJ2-3; D not resolved. The V gene lost 7 bases and the J gene lost 4 bases, with 6 bases spanning the gap. The germline V gene has CDR1 SNHLY and CDR2 FYNNEI. The CDR3 sequence is 11 residues long. The CDR3 coding sequence is TGTGCCAGCACTACCGCAGATACGCAGTATTTT. Protein sequence: CASTTADTQYF.

This clonotype was recorded at least ten times. The chain employs TRBV28 and TRBJ1-5, with 7 nucleotides matching TRBD1. Per the germline V gene, CDR1 is MDHEN and CDR2 is SYDVKM. The length of the CDR3 is 15 residues. The V and J ends lost 7 bases and 6 bases, in that order; junction bases with no gene match: 12. The CDR3 bases are TGTGCCAGCAAAGAGTCCAGGGGGTTGGTTCAGCCCCAGCATTTT. Residues: CASKESRGLVQPQHF.

Ten or more counts support this clonotype. The genes are TRBV27 and TRBJ2-7; 7 nucleotides agree with TRBD2. Germline V gene data show CDR1 as MNHEY and CDR2 as SMNVEV (reference sequence). V lost 5 bases to trimming and J lost 5 bases; unmatched junction nucleotides: 9. The CDR3 is made up of 14 amino acids. This CDR3 is CASSGIGGSDEQYF. In nucleotides, the CDR3 is TGTGCCAGCAGTGGGATCGGGGGGAGCGACGAGCAGTACTTC.

This clonotype was counted between two and nine times. The chain combines TRBV29-1 with TRBJ2-2, with D perhaps matching TRBD2 (6 bases). The CDR3 spans 12 residues. Trimming removed 4 bases at V and 7 bases at J, with 10 bases between. The germline V gene has CDR1 SQVTM and CDR2 ANQGSEA. CDR3 sequence: CSVGRGGGELFF. The CDR3 nucleotides are TGCAGCGTTGGAAGGGGAGGCGGGGAGCTGTTTTTT.

This clonotype was found many times. The CDR3 loop reads CSVARTGGYTDTQYF. CDR3 coding DNA: TGCAGCGTTGCTCGGACAGGGGGATACACAGATACGCAGTATTTT. The chain joins TRBV29-1 to TRBJ2-3; 10 bases line up with TRBD1. V shed 4 bases and J 2 bases; nucleotides not matched to a gene: 6. CDR1 is SQVTM and CDR2 is ANQGSEA in the germline V gene. The length of the CDR3 is 15 residues.

The chain employs TRBV29-1 and TRBJ1-1, with 8 bases lining up with TRBD1. The V segment lost 4 bases and the J segment 8 bases; nucleotides outside the gene matches: 3. CDR1 SQVTM and CDR2 ANQGSEA come from the germline V gene. This CDR3 comprises 11 residues. CDR3 nucleotides: TGCAGCGTTGGGGACAGGAGAGAAGCTTTCTTT. Its translation is CSVGDRREAFF.

At least ten counts were recorded for this clonotype. J is TRBJ2-1 and V is TRBV5-1; TRBD1 matches 11 bases. The CDR3 totals 15 residues. Unmatched junction bases numbered 4, after V lost 5 bases and J lost 3 bases. The germline V gene has CDR1 SGHRS and CDR2 YFSETQ. CDR3 region: CASSSGTGGYNEQFF. In DNA form, the CDR3 reads TGCGCCAGCAGTTCCGGGACAGGGGGCTACAATGAGCAGTTCTTC.

The chain carries TRBV15 and TRBJ1-1; 7 bases are a match to TRBD1. This CDR3 contains 13 residues. Germline CDR1 reads LNHNV; CDR2 reads YYDKDF (reference sequence). V trimming: 0 bases; J trimming: 8 bases; junction bases outside the gene matches: 3. CDR3 in DNA: TGTGCCACCAGCAGAGAAAACAGGGGCGAAGCTTTCTTT. Its protein is CATSRENRGEAFF.

There are many counts of this clonotype. The chain has TRBV5-4 and TRBJ1-2, with 8 bases aligning to TRBD1. J lost 8 bases, V lost 2 bases, and 5 bases had no gene match. This CDR3 is built from 13 residues. The V gene's germline CDR1 is SGHNT and CDR2 YYREEE (reference sequence). Here the CDR3 reads CASSFQGAGGYTF. CDR3 sequence (DNA): TGTGCCAGCAGCTTCCAGGGGGCAGGGGGCTACACCTTC.

The genes are TRBV5-1 and TRBJ2-7, with 8 nucleotides matching TRBD1. The germline V gene encodes CDR1 SGHRS and CDR2 YFSETQ. The CDR3 covers 15 residues. Trimming took 3 bases from V and 6 from J; bases not matched to a gene: 11. Here the CDR3 reads CASSWKGQERSEQYF. Here the CDR3 DNA reads TGCGCCAGCAGCTGGAAGGGACAGGAAAGGAGCGAGCAGTACTTC.

This clonotype has only a few counts. The chain uses TRBV12-3 or TRBV12-4 and TRBJ1-4; D not certain. The CDR3 loop spans 13 amino acids. The ends were cut back, 7 bases at V and 4 bases at J, with 10 bases in the middle. Here the CDR3 reads CASNAGDNEKLFF. CDR3 nucleotides: TGTGCCAGCAACGCCGGAGATAATGAAAAACTGTTTTTT.

This clonotype was counted many times. The J gene is TRBJ2-7, the V gene TRBV27, with TRBD1 matching 7 bases. Looked up from germline, CDR1 is MNHEY and CDR2 is SMNVEV (reference sequence). The CDR3 is made up of 14 amino acids. Trimming at V came to 6 bases and at J to 8 bases, leaving 13 bases not matched to a gene. The CDR3 sequence: CASSLKPTGNKQYV. The CDR3 coding sequence is TGTGCCAGCAGCCTAAAACCGACAGGGAATAAGCAGTACGTC.

This clonotype appeared a few times. This sequence joins TRBV9 and TRBJ2-5, with 11 bases fitting TRBD1. J gave up 1 base and V 2 bases, and 7 bases lay outside the gene matches. The CDR3 consists of 17 residues. Per the germline V gene, CDR1 is SGDLS and CDR2 is YYNGEE. The CDR3: CASSVGWGTGGQETQYF. In DNA form, the CDR3 reads TGTGCCAGCAGCGTGGGTTGGGGGACAGGGGGCCAAGAGACCCAGTACTTC.

This clonotype was observed at least ten times. The V call is TRBV10-3, the J call TRBJ2-1; D gene ambiguous. From germline, CDR1 is ENHRY and CDR2 SYGVKD. V lost 7 bases to trimming and J lost 0 bases, with 1 base between them. This CDR3 comprises 11 residues. CDR3 sequence: CAITSYNEQFF. The CDR3 DNA follows: TGTGCCATCACCTCCTACAATGAGCAGTTCTTC.

Points on this clonotype: A much bigger clone sits one base away, suggesting this may be a read error. The CDR3 DNA is TGTGCCAGCAGCTTAGCGGGGGGCTCAGCCCTCCACTTT. This translates into CASSLAGGSALHF. The chain links TRBV7-2 to TRBJ1-6, with a tentative D call TRBD1 (6 bases). Germline V gene data show CDR1 as SGHTA and CDR2 as FQGNSA. The V and J ends lost 0 bases and 14 bases respectively, with 11 bases between them. This CDR3 is 13 amino acids long.

This clonotype was observed many times. The CDR3 spells CASSLARGGNSNYGYTF. The CDR3, as DNA: TGCGCCAGCAGCTTGGCCCGGGGGGGCAATTCGAACTATGGCTACACCTTC. The chain employs TRBV5-1 and TRBJ1-2, with a possible D match to TRBD1 (6 bases). With 0 bases removed from V and 2 bases from J, the gap between germline ends came to 17 bases. Germline lookup yields CDR1 SGHRS and CDR2 YFSETQ. The CDR3 consists of 17 residues. Together with reference TRBV5-1 and TRBJ1-2, the CDR3 gives the full variable domain: KAGVTQTPRYLIKTRGQQVTLSCSPISGHRSVSWYQQTPGQGLQFLFEYFSETQRNKGNFPGRFSGRQFSNSRSEMNVSTLELGDSALYLCASSLARGGNSNYGYTFGSGTRLTVV.